These T cell receptor beta chains were read from a single sample in a study of beta chain features in type 1 diabetes. Here immunoSEQ multiplex PCR was the method, and the copy in TCRdb shows in-frame clones only, minus some. The top ten clones hold 0.06% to 0.075% of a sample with over 100,000 clones, 40% of them seen once. Source material: stem cell memory CD4+ T cells from blood. These receptors originate from a young woman in good health. Each CDR3 is given with its conserved first and last residue.

J | V | CDR3
TRBJ2-4 | TRBV15 | CATSRDQRLAGGGSKNIQYF
TRBJ2-1 | TRBV29-1 | CSVGGLGLADNEQFF
TRBJ2-2 | TRBV25-1 | CASSPLAGTGGAGELFF
TRBJ2-1 | TRBV30 | CAWKQTGTSGKYFTHEQFF
TRBJ2-6 | TRBV4-3 | CASSQDRPGQSLIGANVLTF
TRBJ2-3 | TRBV7-9 | CASSTTSNTQYF
TRBJ1-1 | TRBV29-1 | CSACRGSRTEAFF
TRBJ2-7 | TRBV19 | CASNRLGASSYEQYF
TRBJ1-5 | TRBV5-1 | CASRQTGTGNQPQHF
TRBJ1-2 | TRBV11-2 | CASSLGTGSYGYTF
TRBJ2-2 | TRBV11-2 | CASRREVHTGELFF
TRBJ2-4 | TRBV6-5 | CASSSWTGTDIQYF
TRBJ2-1 | TRBV10-3 | CAISQIGLAGGPGSNEQFF
TRBJ1-1 | TRBV30 | CAWSLQVNTEAFF
TRBJ2-5 | TRBV5-6 | CASSLRGRLREQYF
TRBJ1-5 | TRBV5-1 | CASSVGQTPNQPQHF
TRBJ2-3 | TRBV9 | CASSLSSSTDTQYF
TRBJ1-4 | TRBV28 | CASSLGYEKLFF
TRBJ2-7 | TRBV5-1 | CASSLALRGLRTYEQYF
TRBJ1-2 | TRBV4-3 | CASSPGQGNYGYTF
TRBJ2-1 | TRBV11-3 | CASSLDRGTQFF
TRBJ1-5 | TRBV5-6 | CASSLGGLGSNQPQHF
TRBJ2-2 | TRBV6-6 | CASSSAKGGTGELFF
TRBJ2-3 | TRBV5-1 | CASSSRGGRTDTQYF
TRBJ1-2 | TRBV11-2 | CASSSRQGWISGYTF
TRBJ2-7 | TRBV2 | CASRTPGAGGPYEQYF
TRBJ2-1 | TRBV7-9 | CASSQTTTSGRVWEQFF
TRBJ1-2 | TRBV13 | CASSAGHPVYGYTF
TRBJ1-1 | TRBV18 | CASSPSWGRETEAFF
TRBJ2-3 | TRBV5-4 | CASSPGGTSTDTQYF
TRBJ2-1 | TRBV20-1 | CSAAGNEQFF
TRBJ2-7 | TRBV29-1 | CSVSTSYEQYF
TRBJ2-5 | TRBV27 | CASTSMGGAGSETQYF
TRBJ1-1 | TRBV4-1 | CASSQGMGRGNTEAFF
TRBJ2-1 | TRBV19 | CASRELGAGNEQFF
TRBJ2-7 | TRBV23-1 | CASSQYRDEQYF
TRBJ1-2 | TRBV25-1 | CASSGTGAYGYTF
TRBJ2-7 | TRBV19 | CASAPDSAGGYEQYF
TRBJ2-3 | TRBV28 | CASARGQFLTDTQYF
TRBJ1-2 | TRBV6-5 | CASSPTTGRGYTF
TRBJ2-7 | TRBV9 | CASSVGVGGSSGDYEQYF
TRBJ2-7 | TRBV28 | CASSLWGGLAGSHEQYF
TRBJ1-3 | TRBV2 | CASSAYSGNTIYF
TRBJ2-1 | TRBV2 | CASLFPTPYNEQFF
TRBJ2-2 | TRBV9 | CASSVGPLANTGELFF
TRBJ1-2 | TRBV7-3 | CASSSTGGEGYTF
TRBJ2-1 | TRBV5-1 | CASSESGSTYNEQFF
TRBJ1-1 | TRBV5-1 | CASRFREANTEAFF
TRBJ1-2 | TRBV5-1 | CASSLPGNYGYTF
TRBJ2-7 | TRBV10-3 | CAIRDPGTANYEQYF
TRBJ1-1 | TRBV6-6 | CASGRRSVTEAFF